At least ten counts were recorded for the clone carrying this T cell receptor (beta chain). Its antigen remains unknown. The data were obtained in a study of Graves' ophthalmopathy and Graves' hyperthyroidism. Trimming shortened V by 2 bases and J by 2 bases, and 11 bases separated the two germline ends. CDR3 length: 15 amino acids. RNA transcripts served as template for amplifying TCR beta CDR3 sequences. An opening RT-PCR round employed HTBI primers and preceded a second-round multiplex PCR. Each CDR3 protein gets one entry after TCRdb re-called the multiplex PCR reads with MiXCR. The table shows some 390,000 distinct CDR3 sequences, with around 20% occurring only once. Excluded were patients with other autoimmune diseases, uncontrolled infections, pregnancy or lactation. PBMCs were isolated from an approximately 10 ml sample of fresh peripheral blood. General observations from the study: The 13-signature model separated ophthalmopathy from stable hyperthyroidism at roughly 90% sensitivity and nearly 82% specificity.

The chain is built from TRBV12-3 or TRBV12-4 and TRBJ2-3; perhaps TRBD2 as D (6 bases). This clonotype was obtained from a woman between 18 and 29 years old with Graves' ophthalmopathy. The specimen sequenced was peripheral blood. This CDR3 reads CASSLLGGVTDTQYF. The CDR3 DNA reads TGTGCCAGCAGTTTATTGGGCGGGGTCACAGATACGCAGTATTTT.